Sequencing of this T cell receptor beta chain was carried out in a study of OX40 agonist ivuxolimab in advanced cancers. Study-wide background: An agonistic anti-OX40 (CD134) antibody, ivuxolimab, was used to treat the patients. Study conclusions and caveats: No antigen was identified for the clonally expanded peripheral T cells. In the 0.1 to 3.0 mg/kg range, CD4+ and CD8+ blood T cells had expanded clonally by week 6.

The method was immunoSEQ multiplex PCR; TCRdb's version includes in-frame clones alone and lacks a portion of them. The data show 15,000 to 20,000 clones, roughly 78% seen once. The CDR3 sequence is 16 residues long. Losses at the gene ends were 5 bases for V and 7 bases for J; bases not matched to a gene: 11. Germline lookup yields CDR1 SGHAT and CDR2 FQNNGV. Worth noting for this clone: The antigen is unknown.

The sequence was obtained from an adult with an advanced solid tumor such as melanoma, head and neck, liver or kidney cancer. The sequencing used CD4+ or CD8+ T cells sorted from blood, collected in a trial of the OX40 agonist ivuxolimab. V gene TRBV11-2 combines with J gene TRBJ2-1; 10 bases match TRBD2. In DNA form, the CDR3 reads TGTGCCAGCAGCCCACAAGCGGGAGGGCCGGTAAATGAGCAGTTCTTC. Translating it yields CASSPQAGGPVNEQFF.